Detailed here is one T cell receptor (beta chain). Original handling: Nucleated cell number was recorded as an estimate derived from reference gene primer amplification. Profiling relied on immunoSEQ multiplex PCR, and the TCRdb table lists in-frame clones only, not all of them. V, J and clone size are those of that table, while D and trimming were read from the DNA. The data show more than 75,000 clones, roughly 85% seen once. The data belong to a study of blood T cell repertoires in COVID-19. The wider study: Specimens from acute and convalescent COVID-19 originated in the United States, Italy and Spain. PBMCs, B-cell-depleted T cells, or T cells provided the cDNA or gDNA that made up the material.

Germline-derived CDR1 and CDR2 are MNHEY and SVGAGI. The CDR3 is made up of 14 amino acids. V lost 6 bases, J lost 9 bases, and 8 bases stayed unmatched. What was sequenced was peripheral blood. The chain links TRBV6-5 to TRBJ2-1, with TRBD1 matching 10 bases. The TCR was taken from a man aged 25 to 40 with acute or convalescent COVID-19. CDR3 in amino acids: CASSRGQGWGEQFF. The DNA of the CDR3 is TGTGCCAGCAGCAGGGGACAGGGGTGGGGTGAGCAGTTCTTC.